This is a list of T cell receptor beta chains from one sample in a study of shared clonotypes between healthy human individuals. Only in-frame clones appear in the TCRdb table, and some are missing; sequencing was by immunoSEQ multiplex PCR. The repertoire holds about 590,000 clones, 95% to 96% seen once, with 0.095% to 0.12% in the top ten. Sample: naive CD8+ T cells sorted from blood. The origin of the receptors is a woman aged 25 to 45 in good health. The CDR3 runs from the conserved cysteine through the conserved F or W.

cdr3_aa j_call v_call
CASSLMSGGGQETQYF TRBJ2-5 TRBV5-4
CASSSNRAKPQHF TRBJ1-5 TRBV5-6
CARAHYRVGNQPQHF TRBJ1-5 TRBV19
CASSQEASGRKDNEQFF TRBJ2-1 TRBV4-1
CVSTGTSGSSTDTQYF TRBJ2-3 TRBV7-9
CASSFRPRGAF TRBJ2-4 TRBV5-5
CASSSSGSHNEQFF TRBJ2-1 TRBV19
CASSSQGASIYEQYF TRBJ2-7 TRBV5-4
CASSLDTGELFF TRBJ2-2 TRBV28
CASSSDRGELFF TRBJ2-2 TRBV7-9
CATSRQDLNTEAFF TRBJ1-1 TRBV15
CASSQGLAGASYEQYF TRBJ2-7 TRBV4-1
CASSPSTSSFF TRBJ2-1 TRBV2
CASSYWQETQYF TRBJ2-5 TRBV27
CASSSRFYEQYF TRBJ2-7 TRBV11-2
CASSLTEEAFF TRBJ1-1 TRBV7-9
CASRQGQGYGYTF TRBJ1-2 TRBV27
CATYRTGGRGLNEKLFF TRBJ1-4 TRBV28
CASSSGTGGHYGYTF TRBJ1-2 TRBV7-9
CASSETSYEQYF TRBJ2-7 TRBV10-1
CASRTGYIMNTEAFF TRBJ1-1 TRBV2
CSVSGGRLAGGNEQFF TRBJ2-1 TRBV29-1
CAITGDGWNQPQHF TRBJ1-5 TRBV28
CSVPGREYEQYF NA TRBV29-1
CSVKAGPSYNEQFF TRBJ2-1 TRBV29-1
CASSVGTSGSTDTQYF TRBJ2-3 TRBV7-9
CASSLHHRGDIQYF TRBJ2-4 TRBV28
CASSTGPSYEQYF TRBJ2-7 TRBV19
CSVEGSYNEQFF TRBJ2-1 TRBV29-1
CASYGQAGYEQYF TRBJ2-7 TRBV28
CASSASEGFEQYF TRBJ2-7 TRBV28
CASSERTSGYEQYF TRBJ2-7 TRBV9
CASRQGQGAGDTQYF TRBJ2-3 TRBV7-6
CASSFSGSEYEQYF TRBJ2-7 TRBV5-1
CASSLFTYTEAFF TRBJ1-1 TRBV27
CASSLGTGPTYEQYF TRBJ2-7 TRBV25-1
CASSSTSGRWNEQFF TRBJ2-1 TRBV7-2
CASSLLPGTSGSRSGETQYF TRBJ2-5 TRBV28
CASSQKDRPNPDTQYF TRBJ2-3 TRBV27
CASSYTGSATDTQYF TRBJ2-3 TRBV6-5
CASTPSPGHEQYF TRBJ2-7 TRBV9
CASSVTPSVRGHSGNTIYF TRBJ1-3 TRBV9
CASSLIGGTTDTQYF TRBJ2-3 TRBV7-6
CASQGQGASEQFF TRBJ2-1 TRBV2
CASSLIGQGGEQYF TRBJ2-7 TRBV28
CASSLSAARVEQFF TRBJ2-1 TRBV28
CASSTGFSADTQYF TRBJ2-3 TRBV6-1
CASSYGSRHEQYF NA TRBV11-2
CASSQEFTSGITYEQYF TRBJ2-7 TRBV4-1
CASSYGQGITYEQYF TRBJ2-7 TRBV6-5